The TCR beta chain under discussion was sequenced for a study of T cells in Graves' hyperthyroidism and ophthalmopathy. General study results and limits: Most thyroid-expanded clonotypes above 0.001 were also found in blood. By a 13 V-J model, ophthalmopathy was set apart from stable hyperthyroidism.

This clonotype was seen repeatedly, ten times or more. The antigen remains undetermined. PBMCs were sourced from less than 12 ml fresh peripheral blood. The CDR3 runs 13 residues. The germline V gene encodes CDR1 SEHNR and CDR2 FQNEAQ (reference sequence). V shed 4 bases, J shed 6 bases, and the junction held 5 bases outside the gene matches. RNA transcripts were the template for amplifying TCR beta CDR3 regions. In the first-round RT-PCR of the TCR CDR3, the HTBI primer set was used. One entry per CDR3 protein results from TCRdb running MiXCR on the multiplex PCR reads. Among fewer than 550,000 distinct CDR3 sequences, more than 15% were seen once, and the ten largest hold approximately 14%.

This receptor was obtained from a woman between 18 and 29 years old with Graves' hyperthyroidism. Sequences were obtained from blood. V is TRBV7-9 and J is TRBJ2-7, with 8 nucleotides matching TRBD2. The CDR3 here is CASSSGGTGEQYF. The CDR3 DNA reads TGTGCCAGCAGCTCGGGGGGGACGGGCGAGCAGTACTTC.